This T cell receptor beta chain was captured by sequencing in a study of spatial heterogeneity in lung cancer. General study results and limits: Counts of expanded alpha and beta TCRs within tumors tracked the tumor nonsynonymous mutation count.

Germline V gene data show CDR1 as SGHDT and CDR2 as YYEEEE. Trimming removed 0 bases at V and 6 bases at J, with 18 bases between. The CDR3 is made up of 17 amino acids. Within the sample, this clonotype is large (0.1 to 1%). The antigen remains unidentified. TCRdb recomputed calls from the 5' RACE reads with MiXCR, one row per CDR3 protein. In the table there are about 3,700 distinct CDR3 sequences, around 5% of which are singletons. Time point here: sample taken at primary tumor resection. The chain links TRBV5-6 to TRBJ2-2; D remains ambiguous. Source: lung tumor tissue, taken at surgery. The source of this sequence is a female donor with early-stage non-small cell lung cancer. Here the CDR3 reads CASSLGLGRSTPGELFF. The CDR3 DNA follows: TGTGCCAGCAGCTTGGGGCTGGGCAGGAGTACTCCCGGGGAGCTGTTTTTT.